The rows below give T cell receptor beta chains drawn from one sample of a study of early T cells in non-severe SARS-CoV-2 infection. MiXCR, run by TCRdb on the 5' RACE reads, gives a single entry per CDR3 protein. The sample holds 66,000 or so distinct CDR3 sequences, approximately 13% seen once. The sequencing input was whole blood. These receptors all come from an adult who was a healthcare worker with PCR-confirmed SARS-CoV-2 infection or an uninfected control (not recorded which). Each CDR3 is given with its conserved first and last residue. The D gene is left open where the match is weak. Not all rows give a size; the values are once, few, many and, for expanded clones, a class.

abundance,j_gene,d_gene,v_gene,CDR3nt,CDR3aa
-,TRBJ2-5,TRBD1,TRBV29-1,TGCAGCGTCCGGGACAGGGGGAGAGAGACCCAGTACTTC,CSVRDRGRETQYF
few,TRBJ1-3,-,TRBV28,TGTGCCAGCAGTTCGGAAGGAGACGCGAGGGGAAACACCATATATTTT,CASSSEGDARGNTIYF
few,TRBJ1-1,-,TRBV5-1,TGCGCCAGCCGAGGGGGAAGTGGCACTGAAGCTTTCTTT,CASRGGSGTEAFF
-,TRBJ2-1,TRBD2,TRBV7-3,TGTGCCAGCAGTACTAGCGGGATCCGGAATGAGCAGTTCTTC,CASSTSGIRNEQFF
many,TRBJ2-1,TRBD2,TRBV20-1,TGCAGTGCTCAAGAACCGGGACTAGCAAATCAGTTCTTC,CSAQEPGLANQFF
-,TRBJ2-7,TRBD1,TRBV6-5,TGTGCCAGCAGCCCCGACAGGGTAAAGCAGTACTTC,CASSPDRVKQYF
-,TRBJ2-7,TRBD1,TRBV5-1,TGCGCCAGCAGCTTGGACGGGACAGATTCCGCCGAGCAGTACTTC,CASSLDGTDSAEQYF
-,TRBJ2-1,-,TRBV7-3,TGTGCCAGCAGCCAAACCCCAGGGTTGGATGAGCAGTTCTTC,CASSQTPGLDEQFF
-,TRBJ1-2,-,TRBV4-2,TGTGCCAGCAGCCAAGCTCAGGGCCAGTGGGATCTTGGCTACACCTTC,CASSQAQGQWDLGYTF
-,TRBJ2-1,TRBD2,TRBV2,TGTGCCAGCAGTCCTCTAGCGGGGGGCTACAATGAGCAGTTCTTC,CASSPLAGGYNEQFF